These 12 T cell receptor beta chains share one sample of origin, sequenced in a study of T-cell memory formation after mild COVID-19. MiXCR, applied by TCRdb to the 5' RACE reads, yields one record per CDR3 protein. The data contain approximately 450,000 distinct CDR3 sequences, roughly 18% of them singletons. What was sequenced was PBMCs or a T cell subset sorted from them (not recorded which). These receptors all stem from an adult woman who had mild COVID-19 (a few samples of this study predate the infection). Cell type and time point are not known.

This clonotype has more than one count but fewer than ten. J is TRBJ2-7 and V is TRBV7-9; 7 bases align to TRBD2. The CDR3 loop spans 14 amino acids. Germline CDR1 and CDR2: SEHNR and FQNEAQ (reference sequence). The V gene end was trimmed by 5 bases and the J gene end by 2 bases; junction bases not matched to a gene: 6. This CDR3 reads CASSHPGLPYEQYF. As DNA, the CDR3 is TGTGCCAGCAGCCACCCGGGACTACCCTACGAGCAGTACTTC.

This clonotype was observed a handful of times. This sequence joins TRBV7-6 and TRBJ1-4; a possible D gene is TRBD1 (5 bases). V was clipped by 4 bases and J by 12 bases, with 12 bases between them. The CDR3 has 12 residues. In germline, CDR1 is SGHVS, CDR2 FNYEAQ. The CDR3 nucleotides are TGTGCCAGCAGCTCGGGGGAACAGGAACTGTTTTTT. It yields the protein CASSSGEQELFF.

This chain connects TRBV7-9 to TRBJ2-3; tentative D call: TRBD2 (5 bases). V was pared by 3 bases and J by 2 bases, with 9 bases between. The CDR3 has 14 amino acids. Germline-derived CDR1 and CDR2 are SEHNR and FQNEAQ (reference sequence). The CDR3 bases are TGTGCCAGCAGCTTGAAGAGGGACACAGATACGCAGTATTTT. Residues: CASSLKRDTDTQYF.

This clonotype was seen a handful of times. J is TRBJ2-5 and V is TRBV2; D possibly corresponds to TRBD1 (5 bases). Germline V lookup: CDR1 SNHLY, CDR2 FYNNEI. The length of the CDR3 is 14 residues. The V end lost 6 bases, the J end lost 2 bases, and 13 bases lay between the germline ends. CDR3 sequence reads: CASRDIEWQETQYF. CDR3 sequence (DNA): TGTGCCAGCAGGGACATTGAGTGGCAAGAGACCCAGTACTTC.

About this clonotype itself: One junction end disagrees with the germline gene, perhaps due to a read error. V is TRBV12-3 or TRBV12-4 and J is TRBJ2-5, with D perhaps TRBD2 (7 bases). CDR3 length: 15 amino acids. In DNA, the CDR3 is TGTGCCAGCAGCCCATGGGGGGGCCTACAAGAGACCCAGTGCTTC. Its translation is CASSPWGGLQETQCF.

The gene calls are TRBV12-3 or TRBV12-4 and TRBJ2-1; D may be TRBD1 (6 bases). V lost 7 bases and J lost 7, with 17 bases in between. The CDR3 is 14 residues long. As DNA, the CDR3 is TGTGCCAGCACTTCTATACAGGGCTCGAATGAGCAGTTCTTC. It is translated as CASTSIQGSNEQFF.

CDR3 DNA sequence: TGTGCCAGCAGTGACCCTCTCGACACGGGAGGCTACACCTTC. This codes for CASSDPLDTGGYTF. The gene calls are TRBV25-1 and TRBJ1-2; no firm D call. V shed 3 bases and J shed 8 bases, with 16 bases lying between them. CDR1 and CDR2 (germline): MGHDK, SYGVNS. CDR3 length equals 14 residues.

This clonotype was picked up a small number of times. This rearrangement joins TRBV5-6 to TRBJ1-3, with unresolved D. Per germline, CDR1 SGHDT and CDR2 YYEEEE. V was clipped by 0 bases and J by 0 bases, with 7 bases between them. The CDR3 sequence is 15 residues long. Written as DNA, the CDR3 is TGTGCCAGCAGCTTGGGCGGGTTCTCTGGAAACACCATATATTTT. Protein sequence: CASSLGGFSGNTIYF.

The genes are TRBV30 and TRBJ1-1; TRBD1 might be the D (6 bases). The V gene lost 5 bases and the J gene lost 9 bases, with 16 bases spanning the gap. The germline V gene encodes CDR1 GTSNPN and CDR2 SVGIG (reference sequence). The CDR3 has 12 amino acids. For the CDR3, the DNA is TGTGCCTGGGTAACAGGGACTCTCCAAGCTTTCTTT. Amino acids: CAWVTGTLQAFF.

There are many counts of this clonotype. The chain has TRBV19 and TRBJ2-1; 12 bases agree with TRBD2. From germline, CDR1 is LNHDA and CDR2 SQIVND (reference sequence). The CDR3 runs to 14 residues. V shed 8 bases, J shed 6 bases, and the junction held 5 bases outside the gene matches. The CDR3 spells CASGLAGNVNEQFF. The CDR3 nucleotides are TGTGCCAGTGGACTAGCGGGAAATGTCAATGAGCAGTTCTTC.

This clonotype has a handful of counts. The chain employs TRBV2 and TRBJ1-1, with D possibly matching TRBD1 (6 bases). From germline, CDR1 is SNHLY and CDR2 FYNNEI. V lost 10 bases and J 2 bases, leaving 14 bases between the germline ends. The CDR3 has 13 residues. The CDR3 DNA is TGTGCCACCCTTCAGGGGTTTAACACTGAAGCTTTCTTT. Translated: CATLQGFNTEAFF.

The chain couples TRBV18 to TRBJ2-6; weak D call: TRBD2 (5 bases). V gave up 1 base and J gave up 0 bases, with 16 bases separating them. Germline assignment: CDR1 KGHSH and CDR2 LQKENI. This CDR3 spans 19 amino acids. The CDR3 DNA follows: TGTGCCAGCTCACCACGGGCGGGCAGTCCATCCTCTGGGGCCAACGTCCTGACTTTC. It is translated as CASSPRAGSPSSGANVLTF.